The clone carrying this TCR beta chain was picked up a small number of times. This specimen belongs to a study of CD8 T cells in Susac syndrome. The wider study: At the time of blood draw, patients with Susac syndrome were therapy-naive, receiving corticosteroids, or receiving intravenous immunoglobulin alone.

The CDR3 spans 12 residues. V dropped 8 bases and J dropped 2 bases, with 9 bases sitting between them. Random hexamers served to reverse transcribe roughly 0.5 to 1 ug RNA. The amplification used immunoSEQ multiplex PCR on TCR beta CDR3; it spanned 54 Vbeta and 13 Jbeta. Each CDR3 protein is one row after TCRdb ran MiXCR on the immunoSEQ multiplex PCR reads. The table shows more than 150,000 distinct CDR3 sequences, with roughly 95% occurring only once. Sequencing input: CD4+ T cells from PBMCs. This sequence was found in a human donor with Susac syndrome. This chain uses TRBV12-3 or TRBV12-4 with TRBJ2-5; no definite D call. CDR3 nucleotide sequence: TGTGCCAGCCGCACGGCACAAGAGACCCAGTACTTC. Protein sequence: CASRTAQETQYF.